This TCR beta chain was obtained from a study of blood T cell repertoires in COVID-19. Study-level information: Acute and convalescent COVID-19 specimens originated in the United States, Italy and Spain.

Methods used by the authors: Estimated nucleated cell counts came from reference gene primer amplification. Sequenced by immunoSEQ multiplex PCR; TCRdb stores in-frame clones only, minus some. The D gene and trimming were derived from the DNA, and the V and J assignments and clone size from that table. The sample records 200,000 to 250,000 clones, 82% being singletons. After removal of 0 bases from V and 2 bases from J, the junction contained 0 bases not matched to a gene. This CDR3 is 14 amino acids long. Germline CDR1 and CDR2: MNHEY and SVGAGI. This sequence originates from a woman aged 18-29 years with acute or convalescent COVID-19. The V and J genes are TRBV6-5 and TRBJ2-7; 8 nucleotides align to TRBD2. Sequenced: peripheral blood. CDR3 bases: TGTGCCAGCAGTTACTCGGGACTAGCCTACGAGCAGTACTTC. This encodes CASSYSGLAYEQYF.